This paragraph reports one TCR beta chain. The antigen remains undetermined. This CDR3 is built from 18 residues. The germline V gene has CDR1 MGHRA and CDR2 YSYEKL. V shed 4 bases and J shed 3 bases, with 21 bases lying between them. TCRdb called the 5' RACE reads again in MiXCR, with one record for every CDR3 protein. Of 150,000 to 200,000 distinct CDR3 sequences in the sample, approximately 10% were seen once. The source of the sample is a study of T cells after yellow fever vaccination. At the level of the study: In the case of low-cell-number fractions, SMART-Seq v4 Ultra Low Input was used for preparation. Whole-study findings and limits: A secondary response was less intense yet reached its peak sooner, at day 5 versus 15. Reappearing after the booster were most of the clones from primary vaccination (about 96% CD4, 88% CD8).

The rearrangement uses TRBV4-1 and TRBJ1-4; D possibly corresponds to TRBD1 (5 bases). The material was CD8+ T cells sorted from PBMCs, obtained 15 days after the yellow fever booster vaccination. This TCR derives from a man younger than 35 who received the YFV17D yellow fever vaccine. CDR3 DNA sequence: TGCGCCAGCAGCCGAGTAATTAGCGTCTCGGGACCTAATGAAAAACTGTTTTTT. Amino acid sequence: CASSRVISVSGPNEKLFF.